The 26 T cell receptor beta chains in this list originate from one sample, sequenced in a study of CD4 T cells in relation to SARS-CoV-2 and coronaviruses. Unexposed donor CD4+ T cells date from about 2010-2019, before the COVID-19 pandemic. Isolation of CD4+ T cells took place after about 9 days in culture. No antigen is known for these receptors. Measured with immunoSEQ multiplex PCR; TCRdb has only the in-frame clones, and not every one. The sample holds roughly 30,000 clones; 76% are singletons and the top ten take about 15%. Material: CD4+ T cells from PBMCs, cultured in vitro. The origin of the receptors is a human donor in good health.

V is TRBV7-9 and J is TRBJ1-3, with 9 bases fitting TRBD1. The V segment lost 7 bases and the J segment 8 bases; nucleotides outside the gene matches: 12. Germline assignment: CDR1 SEHNR and CDR2 FQNEAQ (reference sequence). The CDR3 has 15 residues. As DNA, the CDR3 is TGTGCCAGCATCCCACCGGGACAGGGAGAGGACACCATATATTTT. It yields the protein CASIPPGQGEDTIYF.

This clone was recorded a few times. The chain has TRBV27 and TRBJ1-6; D gene uncertain. V was trimmed by 3 bases and J by 7 bases, leaving 10 bases between them. The germline CDR1 and CDR2 sequences are MNHEY and SMNVEV (reference sequence). This CDR3 has 14 amino acids. The CDR3 is CASSFRGGNSPLHF. In DNA form, the CDR3 reads TGTGCCAGCAGTTTTCGAGGTGGGAATTCACCCCTCCACTTT.

The J gene is TRBJ1-1, the V gene TRBV6-6; D ambiguous. The CDR3 loop spans 13 amino acids. Trimming left V 7 bases short and J 5 bases short, with 14 bases between. Germline V gives CDR1 MNHNY, CDR2 SVGAGI (reference sequence). DNA for the CDR3: TGTGCCAGCACTCCCACGTCGGTTACTGAAGCTTTCTTT. Amino acid sequence: CASTPTSVTEAFF.

This clone came up a few times. The chain uses TRBV27 and TRBJ1-6; TRBD1 is a possible D gene (5 bases). Trimming took 5 bases from V and 9 from J, leaving 23 bases between them. Per the germline V gene, CDR1 is MNHEY and CDR2 is SMNVEV (reference sequence). There are 17 residues in the CDR3. The CDR3 sequence is CASSPTGGRLGGSPLHF. CDR3 in DNA: TGTGCCAGCAGTCCGACCGGGGGACGCCTTGGGGGTTCACCCCTCCACTTT.

The chain couples TRBV18 to TRBJ2-5, with TRBD2 identical over 11 bases. V shed 3 bases and J 3 bases; nucleotides not matched to a gene: 0. Germline V gene data show CDR1 as KGHSH and CDR2 as LQKENI. There are 14 residues in the CDR3. CDR3 nucleotides: TGTGCCAGCTCACCGGGACTAGCGGAAGAGACCCAGTACTTC. As protein: CASSPGLAEETQYF.

The chain couples TRBV9 to TRBJ2-3; TRBD2 agrees at 11 bases. Germline CDR1 SGDLS, CDR2 YYNGEE. V gave up 4 bases and J gave up 0 bases; unmatched junction bases: 4. This CDR3 has 16 amino acids. The CDR3: CASSFGTSGSTDTQYF. CDR3 sequence (DNA): TGTGCCAGCAGCTTCGGGACTAGCGGTAGCACAGATACGCAGTATTTT.

The chain carries TRBV5-4 and TRBJ1-6; D is undetermined. Germline CDR1 is SGHNT and CDR2 is YYREEE (reference sequence). Trimming pared 3 bases from V and 2 bases from J, leaving 9 bases between. This CDR3 is 15 amino acids long. The CDR3 DNA reads as TGTGCCAGCAGCTATGACCAAACCTATAATTCACCCCTCCACTTT. This translates into CASSYDQTYNSPLHF.

This chain joins TRBV11-3 and TRBJ2-1; D might be TRBD2 (7 bases). The V gene lost 1 base and the J gene lost 11 bases, with 12 bases spanning the gap. The CDR3 has 13 residues. From germline, CDR1 is SGHNT and CDR2 YENEEA. CDR3 protein: CASSLGAGTKQFF. The CDR3 region has the DNA TGTGCCAGCAGCTTAGGAGCGGGGACAAAGCAGTTCTTC.

There are a few counts of this clone. This chain joins TRBV4-2 and TRBJ1-5; no clear D. This CDR3 contains 13 residues. CDR1 and CDR2 (germline): LGHNA, YNFKEQ. Trimming removed 0 bases at V and 7 bases at J, with 7 bases between. The CDR3 nucleotides are TGTGCCAGCAGCCAAGATGTAGCCCAGCCCCAGCATTTT. This encodes CASSQDVAQPQHF.

J is TRBJ2-7 and V is TRBV5-1, with 12 bases that match TRBD2. The CDR3 consists of 16 residues. The germline V gene encodes CDR1 SGHRS and CDR2 YFSETQ. Trimming removed 3 bases from V and 0 bases from J; junction bases left unmatched: 4. CDR3 in amino acids: CASSSTSGGRSYEQYF. CDR3 sequence (DNA): TGCGCCAGCAGCTCCACTAGCGGGGGGCGCTCCTACGAGCAGTACTTC.

The gene calls are TRBV5-1 and TRBJ2-2, with a possible D match to TRBD1 (5 bases). In germline, CDR1 is SGHRS, CDR2 YFSETQ. Trimming stripped 3 bases from V and 4 bases from J, with 10 bases between. The CDR3 contains 14 residues. CDR3 bases: TGCGCCAGCAGCTCTGGGGCGGCCACCGGGGAGCTGTTTTTT. Translation gives CASSSGAATGELFF. The variable domain in full, with the rest retrieved from reference TRBV5-1 and TRBJ2-2, is KAGVTQTPRYLIKTRGQQVTLSCSPISGHRSVSWYQQTPGQGLQFLFEYFSETQRNKGNFPGRFSGRQFSNSRSEMNVSTLELGDSALYLCASSSGAATGELFFGEGSRLTVL.

The chain joins TRBV5-6 to TRBJ1-2, with D uncertain. The V and J ends lost 0 bases and 3 bases respectively, with 9 bases between them. The germline CDR1 and CDR2 sequences are SGHDT and YYEEEE. The CDR3 totals 14 residues. DNA for the CDR3: TGTGCCAGCAGCTTGGGCGGGGTTGACTATGGCTACACCTTC. Its protein product is CASSLGGVDYGYTF. Full variable domain (outside the CDR3, taken from reference TRBV5-6 and TRBJ1-2): DAGVTQSPTHLIKTRGQQVTLRCSPKSGHDTVSWYQQALGQGPQFIFQYYEEEERQRGNFPDRFSGHQFPNYSSELNVNALLLGDSALYLCASSLGGVDYGYTFGSGTRLTVV.

The DNA for the CDR3 is TGTGCCAGCAGCTTAGGACAGGTCTATGGCTACACCTTC. Translated, it gives CASSLGQVYGYTF. The V and J genes are TRBV11-2 and TRBJ1-2, with a possible D match to TRBD1 (6 bases). This CDR3 has 13 amino acids. The V end was cut by 1 base, the J end by 4 bases, with 7 bases between. Germline CDR1 and CDR2: SGHAT and FQNNGV.

V usage is TRBV5-1 and J usage is TRBJ2-2; possible D gene TRBD2, 6 bases. Germline V gene lookup returns CDR1 SGHRS and CDR2 YFSETQ. V lost 0 bases and J lost 4, with 13 bases in between. The CDR3 consists of 16 residues. DNA of the CDR3: TGCGCCAGCAGCTTGGCCCCGGGAGTAGTCACCGGGGAGCTGTTTTTT. Protein sequence: CASSLAPGVVTGELFF.

The gene calls are TRBV6-5 and TRBJ2-7, with 11 positions matching TRBD1. With V trimmed by 2 bases and J by 3 bases, 3 bases remained unmatched. Germline CDR1 MNHEY, CDR2 SVGAGI. The CDR3 covers 15 residues. CDR3 sequence (DNA): TGTGCCAGCAGTTACGCCGGGACAGGGGGCTACGAGCAGTACTTC. Translated: CASSYAGTGGYEQYF.

In this sample, this clone turned up a few times. The chain is built from TRBV6-2 or TRBV6-3 and TRBJ1-1, with D tentatively TRBD1 (5 bases). V shed 1 base and J shed 2 bases, with 14 bases lying between them. The germline V gene has CDR1 MNHEY and CDR2 SVGEGT. CDR3 length equals 16 residues. This chain's CDR3 is CASSYLFLGVNTEAFF. The CDR3 nucleotides are TGTGCCAGCAGTTACTTGTTTCTGGGGGTCAACACTGAAGCTTTCTTT.

The rearrangement joins TRBV4-1 to TRBJ1-3; D uncertain. V was shortened by 3 bases and J by 0 bases, with 6 bases between the two germline ends. CDR1 is MGHRA, CDR2 YSYEKL, per germline. This CDR3 contains 14 residues. CDR3 sequence reads: CASSQGSSGNTIYF. DNA for the CDR3: TGCGCCAGCAGCCAGGGGTCCTCTGGAAACACCATATATTTT.

The chain joins TRBV7-8 to TRBJ2-7; 7 bases fit TRBD1. The CDR3 is 14 amino acids. CDR1 is SGHVS, CDR2 FQNEAQ, per germline. The J segment lost 1 base and the V segment lost 5 bases, leaving 5 bases of the junction unmatched. The CDR3 bases are TGTGCCAGCAGCGCGGACAGGCGATCCTACGAGCAGTACTTC. Translated, it gives CASSADRRSYEQYF.

The chain recombines TRBV5-5 with TRBJ1-2; no clear D. V was shortened by 4 bases and J by 4 bases, with 14 bases between the two germline ends. CDR1 is SGHKS and CDR2 is YYEKEE in the germline V gene (reference sequence). The CDR3 runs 14 residues. The CDR3 region is CASSVRVQSYGYTF. CDR3 coding DNA: TGTGCCAGCAGCGTCCGCGTTCAAAGCTATGGCTACACCTTC.

The J gene is TRBJ1-4, the V gene TRBV7-9; the D is unclear. V was clipped by 8 bases and J by 4 bases, with 11 bases between them. Germline V gene data show CDR1 as SEHNR and CDR2 as FQNEAQ (reference sequence). The CDR3 sequence is 13 residues long. The CDR3 region has the DNA TGTGCCAGCCTCGTTGCGGGTAATGAAAAACTGTTTTTT. Translating it yields CASLVAGNEKLFF.

The chain employs TRBV19 and TRBJ1-1, with a possible D match to TRBD1 (5 bases). V lost 6 bases, J lost 7 bases, and 21 bases lay in between. The CDR3 is 15 amino acids. Germline loops: CDR1 LNHDA, CDR2 SQIVND (reference sequence). The chain's CDR3 is CASSHLRGSRDEAFF. The DNA for the CDR3 is TGTGCCAGTAGCCATCTAAGGGGTAGTCGCGATGAAGCTTTCTTT. The full variable domain, completed using reference TRBV19 and TRBJ1-1, is DGGITQSPKYLFRKEGQNVTLSCEQNLNHDAMYWYRQDPGQGLRLIYYSQIVNDFQKGDIAEGYSVSREKKESFPLTVTSAQKNPTAFYLCASSHLRGSRDEAFFGQGTRLTVV.

The chain is built from TRBV5-1 and TRBJ1-1, with D possibly being TRBD1 (6 bases). The CDR3 has 13 amino acids. Trimming left V 7 bases short and J 5 bases short, with 15 bases between. Looked up from germline, CDR1 is SGHRS and CDR2 is YFSETQ. The DNA of the CDR3 is TGCGCCAGCGGACAACAGGGACTTACTGAAGCTTTCTTT. It translates to CASGQQGLTEAFF. Using reference TRBV5-1 and TRBJ1-1 for the parts outside the CDR3, the full variable domain is KAGVTQTPRYLIKTRGQQVTLSCSPISGHRSVSWYQQTPGQGLQFLFEYFSETQRNKGNFPGRFSGRQFSNSRSEMNVSTLELGDSALYLCASGQQGLTEAFFGQGTRLTVV.

A single count supports this clone. The chain recombines TRBV23-1 with TRBJ2-7, with D perhaps TRBD2 (6 bases). TRBV23-1 is flagged as an ORF with uncertain function. Trimming cost V 9 bases and J 0 bases, with 18 bases left between them. The CDR3 runs 15 residues. The CDR3 protein is CARTGRDSSSYEQYF. The DNA of the CDR3 is TGCGCCAGGACGGGCCGGGACTCGAGCTCCTACGAGCAGTACTTC.

This chain connects TRBV7-2 to TRBJ2-5; 10 bases line up with TRBD1. J was trimmed by 2 bases and V by 5 bases; bases with no gene match: 5. The CDR3 contains 15 residues. Germline assignment: CDR1 SGHTA and CDR2 FQGNSA. CDR3 nucleotides: TGTGCCAGCAGCGGTGACAGGGGGCGGCAAGAGACCCAGTACTTC. Its translation is CASSGDRGRQETQYF.

The rearrangement links TRBV2 to TRBJ1-4; the match to TRBD1 covers 9 bases. The CDR3 extends over 13 amino acids. The V gene's germline CDR1 is SNHLY and CDR2 FYNNEI. The V gene end was trimmed by 10 bases and the J gene end by 7 bases; junction bases not matched to a gene: 7. CDR3 DNA sequence: TGTGCCACCTCCGGGACAGGGAGTGAAAAACTGTTTTTT. Protein product: CATSGTGSEKLFF.

This chain links TRBV7-2 with TRBJ1-2; D remains ambiguous. The CDR3 totals 14 residues. V lost 0 bases, J lost 8 bases, and 13 bases lay in between. Germline V gene data show CDR1 as SGHTA and CDR2 as FQGNSA. The chain's CDR3 is CASSLARVDMGYTF. The CDR3 DNA follows: TGTGCCAGCAGCTTAGCGCGAGTGGATATGGGCTACACCTTC.